A single sample is the source of the 29 T cell receptor beta chains below, sequenced in a study of graft-versus-host responses after intestinal transplantation. Processing was applied to graft tissue in order to liberate intraepithelial and lamina propria lymphocytes. The protocol was immunoSEQ multiplex PCR, while the TCRdb copy is restricted to in-frame clones and leaves out a portion. The sample carries under 30,000 clones, more than 70% recorded once. The sample here was ileum tissue, taken 98 days after intestinal transplantation. The receptors shown here come from a human patient who received an intestinal transplant, so some T cells may come from the graft donor.

The CDR3, as DNA: TGTGCCAGCAGTGAAGCGCTTCGGGTTCCAACCTACGAGCAGTACTTC. Protein sequence: CASSEALRVPTYEQYF. This chain joins TRBV2 and TRBJ2-7; no clear D. Germline V gives CDR1 SNHLY, CDR2 FYNNEI. This CDR3 has 16 residues. With 0 bases removed from V and 2 bases from J, the gap between germline ends came to 14 bases.

This clone was seen just once. The CDR3 loop is CASSFVGSSYGYTF. CDR3 coding DNA: TGTGCCAGCAGCTTTGTGGGATCGTCCTATGGCTACACCTTC. V usage is TRBV7-9 and J usage is TRBJ1-2, with D unresolved. This CDR3 has 14 residues. With 3 bases removed from V and 4 bases from J, the gap between germline ends came to 12 bases. Germline V gene lookup returns CDR1 SEHNR and CDR2 FQNEAQ (reference sequence).

The chain has TRBV5-4 and TRBJ2-1; possible D gene TRBD2, 6 bases. CDR1 SGHNT and CDR2 YYREEE come from the germline V gene (reference sequence). Trimming shortened V by 0 bases and J by 3 bases, and 13 bases separated the two germline ends. CDR3 size: 16 residues. CDR3 loop: CASSLEAGTFYNEQFF. The CDR3 DNA reads as TGTGCCAGCAGCTTGGAGGCGGGGACTTTCTACAATGAGCAGTTCTTC. The complete variable domain, with remaining parts taken from reference TRBV5-4 and TRBJ2-1, reads ETGVTQSPTHLIKTRGQQVTLRCSSQSGHNTVSWYQQALGQGPQFIFQYYREEENGRGNFPPRFSGLQFPNYSSELNVNALELDDSALYLCASSLEAGTFYNEQFFGPGTRLTVL.

The chain combines TRBV5-6 with TRBJ1-4; TRBD1 agrees at 8 bases. This CDR3 is built from 16 residues. Germline V gives CDR1 SGHDT, CDR2 YYEEEE. The J segment lost 4 bases and the V segment lost 4 bases, leaving 9 bases of the junction unmatched. CDR3 coding DNA: TGTGCCAGCAGCATCTCCGACAGGGGCCGTAATGAAAAACTGTTTTTT. This codes for CASSISDRGRNEKLFF.

V and J are TRBV7-2 and TRBJ2-3; TRBD1 matches at 9 bases. This CDR3 is 15 amino acids long. The J segment lost 3 bases and the V segment lost 2 bases, leaving 3 bases of the junction unmatched. Germline CDR1 and CDR2: SGHTA and FQGNSA. The CDR3 loop reads CASSLWTGATDTQYF. Written as DNA, the CDR3 is TGTGCCAGCAGCTTATGGACAGGGGCGACAGATACGCAGTATTTT. Full variable domain (missing parts from reference TRBV7-2 and TRBJ2-3): GAGVSQSPSNKVTEKGKDVELRCDPISGHTALYWYRQSLGQGLEFLIYFQGNSAPDKSGLPSDRFSAERTGGSVSTLTIQRTQQEDSAVYLCASSLWTGATDTQYFGPGTRLTVL.

The gene calls are TRBV10-3 and TRBJ1-1, with D hard to call. This CDR3 contains 16 residues. Germline V gene data show CDR1 as ENHRY and CDR2 as SYGVKD. Trimming pared 6 bases from V and 0 bases from J, leaving 17 bases between. The CDR3 DNA follows: TGTGCCATCAGCCCCGTGGAGGGAGGGCTGAACACTGAAGCTTTCTTT. Translating gives CAISPVEGGLNTEAFF.

The rearrangement joins TRBV6-5 to TRBJ1-5, with D hard to call. V was pared by 5 bases and J by 4 bases, with 15 bases between. This CDR3 spans 15 amino acids. The germline V gene encodes CDR1 MNHEY and CDR2 SVGAGI. CDR3 DNA: TGTGCCAGCAGTCCCCGGGATGCCTATAATCAGCCCCAGCATTTT. Its protein product is CASSPRDAYNQPQHF.

The chain couples TRBV4-1 to TRBJ2-2, with a tentative D call TRBD2 (6 bases). CDR3 length: 18 amino acids. With 3 bases removed from V and 4 bases from J, the gap between germline ends came to 21 bases. Germline V lookup: CDR1 MGHRA, CDR2 YSYEKL. As DNA, the CDR3 is TGCGCCAGCAGCCAGGCCCCTGTACTAGCCGACGGCACCGGGGAGCTGTTTTTT. This sequence encodes CASSQAPVLADGTGELFF.

The chain carries TRBV9 and TRBJ1-6; D perhaps matches TRBD1 (6 bases). The germline gives CDR1 SGDLS, CDR2 YYNGEE. The V and J ends lost 2 bases and 7 bases respectively, with 10 bases between them. This CDR3 comprises 14 residues. The CDR3 DNA is TGTGCCAGCAGCGTCAGACAGGAAAATTCACCCCTCCACTTT. Its protein product is CASSVRQENSPLHF.

The chain employs TRBV5-5 and TRBJ2-7; possibly TRBD2 for D (5 bases). Between the trimmed V and J ends, which lost 3 bases and 3 bases, there was a span of 13 bases. This CDR3 is 14 amino acids long. Germline V gene sequence: CDR1 SGHKS, CDR2 YYEKEE (reference sequence). The CDR3 sequence is CASSSYGEDYEQYF. CDR3 nucleotide sequence: TGTGCCAGCAGCTCTTACGGGGAAGACTACGAGCAGTACTTC.

This chain connects TRBV28 to TRBJ2-7; TRBD1 agrees at 9 bases. This CDR3 contains 16 residues. Trimming cost V 3 bases and J 6 bases; bases outside gene matches: 12. Germline CDR1 reads MDHEN; CDR2 reads SYDVKM. The CDR3 sequence is CASSFFTGQGKSEQYF. In DNA form, the CDR3 reads TGTGCCAGCAGTTTCTTTACGGGACAGGGTAAAAGCGAGCAGTACTTC.

V usage is TRBV6-4 and J usage is TRBJ2-2; D is possibly TRBD1 (5 bases). From germline, CDR1 is MRHNA and CDR2 SNTAGT. The CDR3 has 11 residues. Trimming took 6 bases from V and 6 from J, leaving 5 bases between them. The CDR3 DNA follows: TGTGCCAGCAGACAGGCCGGGGAGCTGTTTTTT. Translating gives CASRQAGELFF.

The CDR3 DNA is TGCGCCAGCAGCCAAGCCCAAGGGACAGGGATCTACGAGCAGTACTTC. Translating it yields CASSQAQGTGIYEQYF. V usage is TRBV4-1 and J usage is TRBJ2-7, with TRBD1 matching over 9 bases. The germline V gene has CDR1 MGHRA and CDR2 YSYEKL. V was clipped by 1 base and J by 3 bases; unmatched bases: 7. The CDR3 has 16 amino acids.

The V and J genes are TRBV9 and TRBJ1-2; D remains ambiguous. Germline V lookup: CDR1 SGDLS, CDR2 YYNGEE. The CDR3 runs 16 residues. The V end was cut by 0 bases, the J end by 3 bases, with 15 bases between. This chain's CDR3 is CASSVDESLIHYGYTF. The CDR3 bases are TGTGCCAGCAGCGTAGATGAGTCTTTAATCCACTATGGCTACACCTTC.

This sequence joins TRBV5-6 and TRBJ1-2; no definite D call. Germline-derived CDR1 and CDR2 are SGHDT and YYEEEE. The V end lost 0 bases, the J end lost 5 bases, and 17 bases lay between the germline ends. The CDR3 runs 16 residues. DNA of the CDR3: TGTGCCAGCAGCTTGGCCTACGCTCAAATAATTTATGGCTACACCTTC. This sequence encodes CASSLAYAQIIYGYTF.

This clone has just a few counts. The rearrangement joins TRBV12-2 to TRBJ2-5; the listed D gene, TRBD1, was not tested against the DNA. TRBV12-2 is assigned pseudogene status. This CDR3 region has 13 residues. The CDR3 loop reads CASRLDREETQYF. CDR3 bases: TGTGCAAGTCGCCTCGACAGGGAAGAGACCCAGTACTTC.

The V call is TRBV4-1, the J call TRBJ1-3, with D possibly being TRBD1 (5 bases). The CDR3 is 15 residues long. With 0 bases removed from V and 2 bases from J, the gap between germline ends came to 8 bases. Germline V gene data show CDR1 as MGHRA and CDR2 as YSYEKL. In nucleotides, the CDR3 is TGCGCCAGCAGCCAAGAGAGAGGGGCTGGAAACACCATATATTTT. Amino acid sequence: CASSQERGAGNTIYF.

In its sample, this clone was seen once. The J gene is TRBJ1-2, the V gene TRBV10-2, with D perhaps TRBD1 (5 bases). The CDR3 loop spans 12 amino acids. Deletions cut 4 bases from V and 8 bases from J, with 11 bases between. The germline gives CDR1 WSHSY, CDR2 SAAADI. The CDR3 nucleotides read TGCGCCAGCAGTGTCTTAGGGGTGGGCTACACCTTC. Translation: CASSVLGVGYTF.

The rearrangement uses TRBV2 and TRBJ1-1; 12 nucleotides match TRBD1. With V trimmed by 5 bases and J by 7 bases, 5 bases remained unmatched. There are 14 residues in the CDR3. Per germline, CDR1 SNHLY and CDR2 FYNNEI. The CDR3, as DNA: TGTGCCAGCAGTAAGGGACAGGGGGCAGGTGAAGCTTTCTTT. The encoded protein is CASSKGQGAGEAFF.

The chain has TRBV28 and TRBJ1-3, with D uncertain. The CDR3 runs to 16 residues. Trimming took off 7 bases at V and 0 bases at J, with 16 bases between the two ends. Germline values: CDR1 MDHEN, CDR2 SYDVKM. Here the CDR3 reads CASTASDRSSGNTIYF. CDR3 bases: TGTGCCAGCACCGCTTCGGACCGGAGCTCTGGAAACACCATATATTTT.

The J gene is TRBJ1-4, the V gene TRBV4-1, with 7 bases lining up with TRBD1. Germline assignment: CDR1 MGHRA and CDR2 YSYEKL. There are 18 residues in the CDR3. V lost 1 base and J lost 8; bases outside the gene matches: 16. The CDR3 here is CASSQVSGTDRAGEKLFF. CDR3 DNA: TGCGCCAGCAGCCAAGTGTCCGGAACAGACAGGGCGGGGGAAAAACTGTTTTTT.

This clone qualifies as medium-sized. This rearrangement joins TRBV9 to TRBJ2-7; 8 bases are a match to TRBD1. The CDR3 consists of 15 residues. Germline assignment: CDR1 SGDLS and CDR2 YYNGEE. The trim removed 0 bases at V and 5 bases at J, leaving 7 bases unmatched. CDR3 DNA: TGTGCCAGCAGCGTAGAGGACAGGGTTTTGGACGAGCAGTACTTC. Its translation: CASSVEDRVLDEQYF.

The rearrangement links TRBV6-1 to TRBJ1-2, with 10 bases lining up with TRBD1. The CDR3 contains 15 residues. Germline CDR1 and CDR2: MNHNS and SASEGT. V dropped 5 bases and J dropped 8; count of bases not matched to a gene: 11. This CDR3 is CASSLEGQGIPGYTF. The CDR3 DNA sequence: TGTGCCAGCAGTCTTGAGGGACAGGGGATACCCGGCTACACCTTC.

The gene calls are TRBV12-5 and TRBJ1-5; D is unclear. V dropped 1 base and J dropped 0 bases, with 1 base sitting between them. The CDR3 extends over 13 amino acids. The germline CDR1 and CDR2 sequences are LGHNT and FRNRAP. DNA of the CDR3: TGTGCTAGTGGTTTGGCTAGCAATCAGCCCCAGCATTTT. It encodes CASGLASNQPQHF.

The rearrangement uses TRBV5-1 and TRBJ1-3; D is possibly TRBD1 (5 bases). Trimming left V 3 bases short and J 4 bases short, with 23 bases between. Germline V CDR1 and CDR2: SGHRS, YFSETQ. The CDR3 has 18 residues. The CDR3 is CASSYEPPSPTGGNTIYF. The CDR3 nucleotides are TGCGCCAGCAGCTATGAGCCCCCTTCCCCAACAGGAGGAAACACCATATATTTT. Complete variable domain (other parts from reference TRBV5-1 and TRBJ1-3): KAGVTQTPRYLIKTRGQQVTLSCSPISGHRSVSWYQQTPGQGLQFLFEYFSETQRNKGNFPGRFSGRQFSNSRSEMNVSTLELGDSALYLCASSYEPPSPTGGNTIYFGEGSWLTVV.

A remark on this clone: Other nucleotide sequences from this sample produce the same CDR3. The gene calls are TRBV7-8 and TRBJ1-5, with D possibly being TRBD1 (5 bases). Looked up from germline, CDR1 is SGHVS and CDR2 is FQNEAQ. The length of the CDR3 is 15 residues. With 0 bases removed from V and 0 bases from J, the gap between germline ends came to 6 bases. Written as DNA, the CDR3 is TGTGCCAGCAGCTTAGCAGACAGTAGCAATCAGCCCCAGCATTTT. Its translation: CASSLADSSNQPQHF.

The genes are TRBV2 and TRBJ1-3; D call uncertain. Per the germline V gene, CDR1 is SNHLY and CDR2 is FYNNEI. The CDR3 runs to 15 residues. V was shortened by 7 bases and J by 0 bases, with 13 bases between the two germline ends. This CDR3 reads CASTPTDHSGNTIYF. The CDR3, as DNA: TGTGCCAGCACCCCTACGGACCACTCTGGAAACACCATATATTTT.

V gene TRBV23-1 combines with J gene TRBJ1-1; D gene unclear. Being an ORF, TRBV23-1 has a function that is uncertain. The V end lost 6 bases, the J end lost 6 bases, and 14 bases lay between the germline ends. The CDR3 is 13 residues long. For the CDR3, the DNA is TGCGCCAGCAGCCCCCCCGGCATGGCTGAAGCTTTCTTT. This gives the protein CASSPPGMAEAFF.

The chain uses TRBV13 and TRBJ2-7; D may be TRBD1 (7 bases). The V end lost 4 bases, the J end lost 4 bases, and 14 bases lay between the germline ends. The CDR3 sequence is 14 residues long. From germline, CDR1 is PRHDT and CDR2 FYEKMQ (reference sequence). CDR3 protein: CASSSTGEAYEQYF. The CDR3 region has the DNA TGTGCCAGCAGCTCCACAGGGGAGGCTTACGAGCAGTACTTC.